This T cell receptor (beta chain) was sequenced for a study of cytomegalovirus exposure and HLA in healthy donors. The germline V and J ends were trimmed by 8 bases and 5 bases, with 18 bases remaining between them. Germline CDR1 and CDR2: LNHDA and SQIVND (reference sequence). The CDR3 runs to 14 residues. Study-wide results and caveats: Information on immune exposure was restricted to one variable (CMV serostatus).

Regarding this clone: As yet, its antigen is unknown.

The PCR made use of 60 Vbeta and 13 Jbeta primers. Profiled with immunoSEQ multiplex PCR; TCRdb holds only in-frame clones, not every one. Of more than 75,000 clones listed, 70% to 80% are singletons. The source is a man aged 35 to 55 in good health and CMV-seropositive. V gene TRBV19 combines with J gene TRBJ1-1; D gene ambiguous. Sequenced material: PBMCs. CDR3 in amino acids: CASFPDSKGTEAFF. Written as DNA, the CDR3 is TGTGCCAGTTTCCCGGACTCAAAAGGGACTGAAGCTTTCTTT.